Shown below are 21 T cell receptor beta chains from a single sample sequenced in a study of blood T cell repertoires in COVID-19. Method: immunoSEQ multiplex PCR; TCRdb's copy keeps in-frame clones and lacks some. The sample holds 93,000 or so clones, 87% seen once. Specimen: peripheral blood. The receptors were sampled from a man aged 50 to 59 in a cohort sampled during active COVID-19.

CDR3 DNA: TGTGCCATCGAGCTAGGACCGCAGGGTACGCAGTATTTT. Translated, it gives CAIELGPQGTQYF. The chain recombines TRBV10-3 with TRBJ2-3, with D possibly being TRBD1 (5 bases). V lost 8 bases and J lost 8, with 17 bases in between. The length of the CDR3 is 13 residues. CDR1 is ENHRY and CDR2 is SYGVKD in the germline V gene.

The genes are TRBV1 and TRBJ2-3; TRBD2, the table's D call, lacks a check against the DNA. TRBV1 is deemed a pseudogene. There are 16 residues in the CDR3. The CDR3 DNA is TGCACCAGCATCGGTGGGGGGGGCCATTACACAGATACGCAGTATTTT. It codes for CTSIGGGGHYTDTQYF.

The chain links TRBV5-4 to TRBJ1-3; D not certain. CDR3 length: 16 amino acids. Germline V lookup: CDR1 SGHNT, CDR2 YYREEE (reference sequence). Trimming cost V 0 bases and J 0 bases, with 10 bases left between them. The CDR3 is CASSLGPGISGNTIYF. CDR3 in DNA: TGTGCCAGCAGCTTGGGGCCGGGAATCTCTGGAAACACCATATATTTT.

The chain joins TRBV18 to TRBJ2-5; 10 bases fit TRBD2. V dropped 6 bases and J dropped 2; count of bases not matched to a gene: 9. The CDR3 extends over 16 amino acids. Germline CDR1 and CDR2: KGHSH and LQKENI. The CDR3 reads CASSQRSGGSQETQYF. In nucleotides, the CDR3 is TGTGCCAGCTCCCAACGTAGCGGGGGGTCACAAGAGACCCAGTACTTC.

The chain combines TRBV5-1 with TRBJ2-5, with 8 bases lining up with TRBD1. Germline-derived CDR1 and CDR2 are SGHRS and YFSETQ. The CDR3 contains 13 residues. The trim removed 7 bases at V and 2 bases at J, leaving 4 bases unmatched. CDR3 protein: CASRGTGQETQYF. The CDR3 DNA is TGCGCCAGCCGGGGGACAGGACAAGAGACCCAGTACTTC.

The chain joins TRBV29-1 to TRBJ1-4; D unclear. Looked up from germline, CDR1 is SQVTM and CDR2 is ANQGSEA. The CDR3 is made up of 14 amino acids. V was pared by 1 base and J by 7 bases, with 13 bases between. The CDR3 DNA sequence: TGCAGCGTTGAAGTGCAGAGAGGGAGTGAAAAACTGTTTTTT. Translation: CSVEVQRGSEKLFF.

The chain recombines TRBV2 with TRBJ2-1, with TRBD2 matching 7 bases. Germline CDR1 SNHLY, CDR2 FYNNEI. The CDR3 runs to 15 residues. V dropped 4 bases and J dropped 0; count of bases not matched to a gene: 3. The CDR3 DNA reads TGTGCCAGCAGTGTCAGCGGGGACTCCTACAATGAGCAGTTCTTC. Protein product: CASSVSGDSYNEQFF.

This clone was detected once. The CDR3 loop is CASSVGTAASTDTQYF. The CDR3 bases are TGTGCCAGCAGCGTAGGGACAGCCGCTAGCACAGATACGCAGTATTTT. The chain is built from TRBV9 and TRBJ2-3, with a possible D match to TRBD1 (6 bases). Deletions cut 0 bases from V and 0 bases from J, with 11 bases between. Per the germline V gene, CDR1 is SGDLS and CDR2 is YYNGEE. This CDR3 has 16 amino acids.

This chain uses TRBV5-8 with TRBJ2-3; 8 bases fit TRBD2. CDR1 is SGHTS, CDR2 YDEGEE, per germline. The CDR3 runs 16 residues. V trimming: 1 base; J trimming: 0 bases; junction bases outside the gene matches: 4. The DNA for the CDR3 is TGTGCCAGCAGCTTGTTAGGACTAGCTAGCACAGATACGCAGTATTTT. It specifies CASSLLGLASTDTQYF.

This rearrangement joins TRBV7-3 to TRBJ2-3; TRBD1 might be the D (7 bases). With 5 bases removed from V and 9 bases from J, the gap between germline ends came to 12 bases. Germline CDR1 SGHTA, CDR2 FQGTGA. This CDR3 contains 12 residues. CDR3 in amino acids: CASSAQGGTQYF. CDR3 bases: TGTGCCAGCAGCGCTCAGGGGGGCACGCAGTATTTT.

J is TRBJ1-6 and V is TRBV28; 9 bases align to TRBD1. The V gene end was trimmed by 7 bases and the J gene end by 3 bases; junction bases not matched to a gene: 7. The germline V gene encodes CDR1 MDHEN and CDR2 SYDVKM. The CDR3 has 16 amino acids. The CDR3 DNA sequence: TGTGCCAGCACCTCACAGGGGGCAGGCTATAATTCACCCCTCCACTTT. This translates into CASTSQGAGYNSPLHF.

V is TRBV7-9 and J is TRBJ1-5; perhaps TRBD1 as D (5 bases). The CDR3 extends over 16 amino acids. Trimming removed 1 base from V and 3 bases from J, with 13 bases in between. Per the germline V gene, CDR1 is SEHNR and CDR2 is FQNEAQ (reference sequence). CDR3 region: CASSLGFDSNNQPQHF. As DNA, the CDR3 is TGTGCCAGCAGCTTAGGCTTTGACAGCAACAATCAGCCCCAGCATTTT.

The chain couples TRBV7-9 to TRBJ2-1; TRBD2 is a possible D gene (5 bases). V lost 1 base and J 7 bases, leaving 11 bases between the germline ends. From germline, CDR1 is SEHNR and CDR2 FQNEAQ (reference sequence). CDR3 length: 14 amino acids. CDR3 in amino acids: CASSLDFPGNEQFF. CDR3 nucleotide sequence: TGTGCCAGCAGCTTAGATTTCCCGGGAAATGAGCAGTTCTTC.

The chain employs TRBV6-5 and TRBJ2-1, with 7 bases aligning to TRBD1. CDR3 length: 13 residues. J lost 9 bases, V lost 8 bases, and 10 bases had no gene match. Looked up from germline, CDR1 is MNHEY and CDR2 is SVGAGI. The CDR3 DNA sequence: TGTGCCAGCTCTGGGGGCCCAGGGGGTGAGCAGTTCTTC. Translation: CASSGGPGGEQFF.

The chain couples TRBV10-1 to TRBJ1-2; D unclear. Per the germline V gene, CDR1 is WNHNN and CDR2 is SYGVQD (reference sequence). Trimming removed 10 bases from V and 7 bases from J, with 13 bases in between. The CDR3 loop spans 11 amino acids. CDR3 sequence reads: CATDPRSGYTF. The CDR3 DNA reads as TGCGCCACCGATCCGCGGAGTGGCTACACCTTC.

Here the CDR3 DNA reads TGTGCCAGCAGCTCAGTAGGAGGCTATGGCTACACCTTC. This sequence encodes CASSSVGGYGYTF. This chain connects TRBV28 to TRBJ1-2, with D unclear. V dropped 6 bases and J dropped 4 bases, with 12 bases sitting between them. The germline V gene encodes CDR1 MDHEN and CDR2 SYDVKM. The CDR3 consists of 13 residues.

The J gene is TRBJ1-6, the V gene TRBV7-2, with D unclear. V lost 3 bases and J 10 bases, leaving 10 bases between the germline ends. Germline V gene lookup returns CDR1 SGHTA and CDR2 FQGNSA. The CDR3 loop spans 13 amino acids. CDR3 DNA sequence: TGTGCCAGCAGCTTGCGGCTGACCTCACCCCTCCACTTT. This codes for CASSLRLTSPLHF.

V gene TRBV2 combines with J gene TRBJ2-1, with 9 bases identical to TRBD1. Germline V gives CDR1 SNHLY, CDR2 FYNNEI. J was trimmed by 1 base and V by 9 bases; bases with no gene match: 4. CDR3 length: 14 amino acids. CDR3: CASTGTGSYNEQFF. CDR3 DNA: TGTGCCAGTACCGGGACAGGGTCCTACAATGAGCAGTTCTTC.

The genes are TRBV7-3 and TRBJ2-2; 7 nucleotides align to TRBD1. Losses at the gene ends were 5 bases for V and 3 bases for J; bases not matched to a gene: 3. Germline CDR1 is SGHTA and CDR2 is FQGTGA. The CDR3 is 14 residues long. The CDR3 here is CASSADRDTGELFF. For the CDR3, the DNA is TGTGCCAGCAGCGCCGACAGGGACACCGGGGAGCTGTTTTTT.

This clone was picked up a small number of times. The chain combines TRBV5-6 with TRBJ1-3; D remains ambiguous. This CDR3 contains 16 residues. Trimming took off 4 bases at V and 0 bases at J, with 14 bases between the two ends. In germline, CDR1 is SGHDT, CDR2 YYEEEE. CDR3: CASSVGGGLSGNTIYF. As DNA, the CDR3 is TGTGCCAGCAGCGTGGGAGGAGGGCTCTCTGGAAACACCATATATTTT.

The J gene is TRBJ2-5, the V gene TRBV9, with D possibly matching TRBD2 (7 bases). Germline CDR1 and CDR2: SGDLS and YYNGEE. The V gene lost 3 bases and the J gene lost 3 bases, with 12 bases spanning the gap. The CDR3 covers 14 residues. CDR3 coding DNA: TGTGCCAGCAGCGGGGGGGGGCTCGAAGAGACCCAGTACTTC. The encoded protein is CASSGGGLEETQYF.